Listed below are T cell receptor beta chains from one sample, sequenced in a study of T cells in tuberculosis. Profiled with immunoSEQ multiplex PCR; TCRdb holds only in-frame clones, not every one. The table lists around 19,000 clones, 80% to 90% of them singletons. The sample taken for sequencing was PBMCs. Receptors originate from a donor aged 10 to 29 with latent tuberculosis or without tuberculosis infection. Both conserved end residues are part of each CDR3. Each record gives: V gene, clone size, D gene, J gene, CDR3 protein, CDR3 DNA. The D gene is left open where the match is weak. The size entry is marked missing in some rows and otherwise reads once, few, many or a size class.

v_gene: TRBV5-8; abundance: NA; d_gene: TRBD1; j_gene: TRBJ2-6; CDR3aa: CASSLVWTGGSGANVLTF; CDR3nt: TGTGCCAGCAGCTTGGTTTGGACAGGGGGCTCTGGGGCCAACGTCCTGACTTTC
v_gene: TRBV11-2; abundance: NA; d_gene: TRBD2; j_gene: TRBJ2-3; CDR3aa: CASSRGGKGSGGPPDTQYF; CDR3nt: TGTGCCAGCAGCCGCGGGGGGAAAGGTAGCGGGGGCCCGCCGGATACGCAGTATTTT
v_gene: TRBV19; abundance: NA; d_gene: NA; j_gene: TRBJ2-3; CDR3aa: CATTQRGDTQYF; CDR3nt: TGTGCCACTACCCAAAGGGGAGATACGCAGTATTTT
v_gene: TRBV5-6; abundance: NA; d_gene: TRBD1; j_gene: TRBJ1-2; CDR3aa: CASSPGQSYGYTF; CDR3nt: TGTGCCAGCAGCCCGGGACAGAGCTATGGCTACACCTTC
v_gene: TRBV19; abundance: NA; d_gene: TRBD1; j_gene: TRBJ2-7; CDR3aa: CASSTRTGPDEQYF; CDR3nt: TGTGCCAGTAGTACGCGGACAGGGCCGGACGAGCAGTACTTC
v_gene: TRBV18; abundance: NA; d_gene: NA; j_gene: TRBJ1-6; CDR3aa: CASSPAAGIIPRANSPLHF; CDR3nt: TGTGCCAGCTCACCGGCTGCAGGGATCATCCCGCGTGCAAATTCACCCCTCCACTTT
v_gene: TRBV6-1; abundance: NA; d_gene: NA; j_gene: TRBJ1-4; CDR3aa: CASRRGTRGEKLFF; CDR3nt: TGTGCCAGCAGGCGGGGGACTCGCGGGGAAAAACTGTTTTTT
v_gene: TRBV6-1; abundance: NA; d_gene: TRBD1; j_gene: TRBJ1-2; CDR3aa: CASRDQPGQIYGYTF; CDR3nt: TGTGCCAGCAGAGACCAACCGGGACAGATCTATGGCTACACCTTC
v_gene: TRBV14; abundance: NA; d_gene: TRBD1; j_gene: TRBJ2-3; CDR3aa: CASSQALYRGEDTQYF; CDR3nt: TGTGCCAGCAGCCAAGCTCTGTACAGGGGGGAAGATACGCAGTATTTT
v_gene: TRBV19; abundance: NA; d_gene: TRBD1; j_gene: TRBJ1-6; CDR3aa: CAGRQGNSPLHF; CDR3nt: TGTGCCGGCAGACAGGGTAATTCACCCCTCCACTTT
v_gene: TRBV7-2; abundance: NA; d_gene: NA; j_gene: TRBJ1-5; CDR3aa: CASSLEVQYQPQHF; CDR3nt: TGTGCCAGCAGCTTAGAAGTACAGTATCAGCCCCAGCATTTT
v_gene: TRBV19; abundance: NA; d_gene: TRBD1; j_gene: TRBJ1-6; CDR3aa: CASSLWTGSSYNSPLHF; CDR3nt: TGTGCCAGTAGTCTATGGACAGGTAGCTCCTATAATTCACCCCTCCACTTT
v_gene: TRBV6-1; abundance: NA; d_gene: NA; j_gene: TRBJ1-5; CDR3aa: CASSEAHGAQYQPQHF; CDR3nt: TGTGCCAGCAGTGAAGCGCATGGGGCGCAGTACCAGCCCCAGCATTTT
v_gene: TRBV5-6; abundance: NA; d_gene: NA; j_gene: TRBJ2-7; CDR3aa: CASRFLVGAVDEQYF; CDR3nt: TGTGCCAGCAGATTCCTGGTGGGGGCTGTCGACGAGCAGTACTTC
v_gene: TRBV7-8; abundance: NA; d_gene: TRBD1; j_gene: TRBJ1-6; CDR3aa: CASRVGTDTPWGSPLHF; CDR3nt: TGTGCCAGCAGAGTCGGGACAGACACCCCGTGGGGTTCACCCCTCCACTTT
v_gene: TRBV25-1; abundance: NA; d_gene: TRBD1; j_gene: TRBJ2-1; CDR3aa: CASSATGTGVNEQFF; CDR3nt: TGTGCCAGCAGTGCCACCGGGACAGGCGTTAATGAGCAGTTCTTC
v_gene: TRBV2; abundance: NA; d_gene: TRBD2; j_gene: TRBJ2-2; CDR3aa: CASSLLAGGNTGELFF; CDR3nt: TGTGCCAGCAGCCTATTAGCGGGGGGAAACACCGGGGAGCTGTTTTTT
v_gene: TRBV5-1; abundance: NA; d_gene: NA; j_gene: TRBJ1-5; CDR3aa: CASSLDSNQPQHF; CDR3nt: TGCGCCAGCAGCCTAGATAGCAATCAGCCCCAGCATTTT
v_gene: TRBV6-5; abundance: once; d_gene: TRBD1; j_gene: TRBJ1-6; CDR3aa: CASSSRGSNSPLHF; CDR3nt: TGTGCCAGCAGTTCCAGGGGGAGTAATTCACCCCTCCACTTT
v_gene: TRBV2; abundance: few; d_gene: TRBD1; j_gene: TRBJ1-6; CDR3aa: CASSEQGQGNSPLHF; CDR3nt: TGTGCCAGCAGTGAACAGGGACAGGGGAATTCACCCCTCCACTTT
v_gene: TRBV6-5; abundance: once; d_gene: NA; j_gene: TRBJ2-2; CDR3aa: CASSERGDAGELFF; CDR3nt: TGTGCCAGCAGTGAGCGCGGGGACGCCGGGGAGCTGTTTTTT
v_gene: TRBV4-1; abundance: NA; d_gene: TRBD2; j_gene: TRBJ2-3; CDR3aa: CASADQGRREGTDTQYF; CDR3nt: TGCGCCAGCGCTGACCAGGGACGTCGGGAGGGCACAGATACGCAGTATTTT
v_gene: TRBV2; abundance: NA; d_gene: NA; j_gene: TRBJ2-7; CDR3aa: CASSDFSEQYF; CDR3nt: TGTGCCAGCAGTGACTTCAGCGAGCAGTACTTC
v_gene: TRBV12-5; abundance: NA; d_gene: NA; j_gene: TRBJ1-1; CDR3aa: CASGVGGTEAFF; CDR3nt: TGTGCTAGTGGGGTCGGGGGAACTGAAGCTTTCTTT
v_gene: TRBV25-1; abundance: once; d_gene: NA; j_gene: TRBJ1-2; CDR3aa: CASSDGREGGYTF; CDR3nt: TGTGCCAGCAGTGACGGCAGGGAGGGCGGCTACACCTTC
v_gene: TRBV4-3; abundance: NA; d_gene: NA; j_gene: TRBJ1-1; CDR3aa: CASSQDRAGWGNTEAFF; CDR3nt: TGCGCCAGCAGCCAAGATCGGGCAGGGTGGGGGAACACTGAAGCTTTCTTT
v_gene: TRBV2; abundance: once; d_gene: TRBD1; j_gene: TRBJ1-1; CDR3aa: CASSETPGTGIRNTEAFF; CDR3nt: TGTGCCAGCAGTGAGACGCCCGGGACAGGGATTAGGAACACTGAAGCTTTCTTT
v_gene: TRBV12-5; abundance: NA; d_gene: TRBD1; j_gene: TRBJ2-2; CDR3aa: CASGSRTGVSTGELFF; CDR3nt: TGTGCTAGTGGCTCGAGAACAGGGGTCTCCACCGGGGAGCTGTTTTTT
v_gene: TRBV21-1; abundance: NA; d_gene: NA; j_gene: TRBJ1-3; CDR3aa: CASNTNRGSGNTIYF; CDR3nt: TGTGCCAGCAACACTAACAGGGGCTCTGGAAACACCATATATTTT
v_gene: TRBV4-3; abundance: NA; d_gene: NA; j_gene: TRBJ2-2; CDR3aa: CASSQAPGNANTGELFF; CDR3nt: TGCGCCAGCAGCCAAGCCCCAGGAAACGCGAACACCGGGGAGCTGTTTTTT
v_gene: TRBV5-1; abundance: once; d_gene: TRBD2; j_gene: TRBJ2-3; CDR3aa: CASSALAASTDTQYF; CDR3nt: TGCGCCAGCAGCGCTCTAGCGGCTAGCACAGATACGCAGTATTTT
v_gene: TRBV5-1; abundance: NA; d_gene: TRBD1; j_gene: TRBJ2-5; CDR3aa: CASSYPGTGEETQYF; CDR3nt: TGCGCCAGCAGCTACCCCGGGACAGGGGAGGAGACCCAGTACTTC
v_gene: TRBV7-7; abundance: NA; d_gene: NA; j_gene: TRBJ2-5; CDR3aa: CASSLAFLETQYF; CDR3nt: TGTGCCAGCAGCTTAGCTTTTCTAGAGACCCAGTACTTC
v_gene: TRBV12-5; abundance: NA; d_gene: TRBD1; j_gene: TRBJ2-1; CDR3aa: CASGYGTGVNEQFF; CDR3nt: TGTGCTAGTGGTTACGGGACAGGGGTCAATGAGCAGTTCTTC
v_gene: TRBV5-6; abundance: NA; d_gene: TRBD1; j_gene: TRBJ1-2; CDR3aa: CASTPGTGGQGYGYTF; CDR3nt: TGTGCCAGCACCCCAGGGACAGGGGGTCAAGGCTATGGCTACACCTTC
v_gene: TRBV29-1; abundance: NA; d_gene: TRBD1; j_gene: TRBJ1-1; CDR3aa: CSSTGNFNTEAFF; CDR3nt: TGCAGCTCGACAGGGAACTTTAACACTGAAGCTTTCTTT
v_gene: TRBV5-1; abundance: NA; d_gene: NA; j_gene: TRBJ2-3; CDR3aa: CASSLSSDTQYF; CDR3nt: TGCGCCAGCAGCTTGTCCTCTGATACGCAGTATTTT
v_gene: TRBV7-2; abundance: NA; d_gene: TRBD2; j_gene: TRBJ2-7; CDR3aa: CASSPPSGGNEQYF; CDR3nt: TGTGCCAGCAGCCCGCCTAGCGGGGGGAACGAGCAGTACTTC
v_gene: TRBV2; abundance: NA; d_gene: NA; j_gene: TRBJ2-5; CDR3aa: CASSLIGSAGETQYF; CDR3nt: TGTGCCAGCAGTCTAATAGGGTCTGCAGGGGAGACCCAGTACTTC
v_gene: TRBV18; abundance: NA; d_gene: NA; j_gene: TRBJ1-1; CDR3aa: CASSPGGASEAFF; CDR3nt: TGTGCCAGCTCACCGGGGGGGGCGAGTGAAGCTTTCTTT
v_gene: TRBV7-8; abundance: NA; d_gene: NA; j_gene: TRBJ2-3; CDR3aa: CASKGGGGTDTQYF; CDR3nt: TGTGCCAGTAAAGGGGGTGGGGGCACAGATACGCAGTATTTT
v_gene: TRBV27; abundance: NA; d_gene: NA; j_gene: TRBJ2-6; CDR3aa: CASSLSSGVLEGSGANVLTF; CDR3nt: TGTGCCAGCAGTTTATCGAGTGGAGTTTTGGAGGGGTCTGGGGCCAACGTCCTGACTTTC
v_gene: TRBV11-3; abundance: NA; d_gene: NA; j_gene: TRBJ2-3; CDR3aa: CASSLTIAADTQYF; CDR3nt: TGTGCCAGCAGCCTCACTATCGCGGCAGATACGCAGTATTTT
v_gene: TRBV19; abundance: NA; d_gene: TRBD1; j_gene: TRBJ2-1; CDR3aa: CASTNVRTGGYNEQFF; CDR3nt: TGTGCCAGTACCAACGTCCGGACAGGGGGCTACAATGAGCAGTTCTTC
v_gene: TRBV19; abundance: once; d_gene: TRBD2; j_gene: TRBJ2-7; CDR3aa: CASSKASGESYEQYF; CDR3nt: TGTGCCAGTAGTAAGGCTAGCGGGGAGTCGTACGAGCAGTACTTC
v_gene: TRBV30; abundance: NA; d_gene: NA; j_gene: TRBJ2-7; CDR3aa: CAWSAGAGKLGEQYF; CDR3nt: TGTGCCTGGAGTGCAGGGGCAGGGAAATTAGGGGAGCAGTACTTC
v_gene: TRBV5-1; abundance: once; d_gene: TRBD1; j_gene: TRBJ2-1; CDR3aa: CASSLRDRGFYNEQFF; CDR3nt: TGCGCCAGCAGCTTACGGGACAGGGGATTCTACAATGAGCAGTTCTTC
v_gene: TRBV5-6; abundance: few; d_gene: TRBD2; j_gene: TRBJ2-7; CDR3aa: CASSRDGRSSYEQYF; CDR3nt: TGTGCCAGCAGCCGAGACGGGAGGAGCTCCTACGAGCAGTACTTC
v_gene: TRBV29-1; abundance: NA; d_gene: TRBD2; j_gene: TRBJ2-3; CDR3aa: CSVASGGGRGQYF; CDR3nt: TGCAGCGTAGCGTCCGGGGGGGGCCGAGGGCAGTATTTT
v_gene: TRBV29-1; abundance: NA; d_gene: TRBD1; j_gene: TRBJ1-4; CDR3aa: CSVVDRGHGKLFF; CDR3nt: TGCAGCGTAGTGGACAGGGGGCACGGAAAACTGTTTTTT
v_gene: TRBV5-4; abundance: NA; d_gene: TRBD1; j_gene: TRBJ2-4; CDR3aa: CASTFRGGENIQYF; CDR3nt: TGTGCCAGCACCTTCAGAGGGGGCGAAAACATTCAGTACTTC
v_gene: TRBV18; abundance: NA; d_gene: NA; j_gene: TRBJ2-2; CDR3aa: CASSPRDSLNTGELFF; CDR3nt: TGTGCCAGCTCACCACGCGACAGTCTGAACACCGGGGAGCTGTTTTTT
v_gene: TRBV14; abundance: NA; d_gene: TRBD1; j_gene: TRBJ2-5; CDR3aa: CASSQGGWGQIRWFQETQYF; CDR3nt: TGTGCCAGCAGCCAAGGCGGTTGGGGACAGATCAGGTGGTTCCAAGAGACCCAGTACTTC
v_gene: TRBV9; abundance: NA; d_gene: TRBD1; j_gene: TRBJ1-2; CDR3aa: CASRRLPQGILYGYTF; CDR3nt: TGTGCCAGCAGACGACTCCCACAGGGGATACTCTATGGCTACACCTTC
v_gene: TRBV5-1; abundance: NA; d_gene: NA; j_gene: TRBJ2-6; CDR3aa: CASSSPEGFSGANVLTF; CDR3nt: TGCGCCAGCAGCTCCCCGGAGGGGTTCAGTGGGGCCAACGTCCTGACTTTC
v_gene: TRBV7-2; abundance: few; d_gene: NA; j_gene: TRBJ1-2; CDR3aa: CASSFVQSPSPHGYTF; CDR3nt: TGTGCCAGCAGCTTTGTACAGTCCCCATCGCCCCATGGCTACACCTTC
v_gene: TRBV7-6; abundance: NA; d_gene: TRBD1; j_gene: TRBJ2-3; CDR3aa: CASRHTKTGLADTQYF; CDR3nt: TGTGCCAGCAGGCATACGAAGACAGGGTTGGCAGATACGCAGTATTTT
v_gene: TRBV6-1; abundance: NA; d_gene: NA; j_gene: TRBJ1-1; CDR3aa: CASSVVRGTEAFF; CDR3nt: TGTGCCAGCAGTGTGGTCCGGGGCACTGAAGCTTTCTTT
v_gene: TRBV19; abundance: NA; d_gene: TRBD1; j_gene: TRBJ2-7; CDR3aa: CASSPGTGYEQYF; CDR3nt: TGTGCCAGTAGTCCCGGGACAGGGTACGAGCAGTACTTC